This T cell receptor beta chain was sequenced in a study of ipilimumab plus nivolumab after autologous stem cell transplantation. This CDR3 has 15 amino acids. V was clipped by 5 bases and J by 0 bases, with 13 bases between them. Germline V gene lookup returns CDR1 PRHDT and CDR2 FYEKMQ (reference sequence). The assay was immunoSEQ multiplex PCR, and TCRdb's table has in-frame clones only and misses some. The sample yields about 84,000 clones, nearly 85% seen once. Ipilimumab, 1 mg/kg, started 14 to 28 days after autologous transplant. The TCR sequence derives from a male donor with diffuse large B-cell lymphoma. Sequenced here: PBMCs, sampled in a trial of ipilimumab plus nivolumab as post-transplant consolidation. This chain joins TRBV13 and TRBJ1-2; no firm D call. CDR3 amino acids: CASSPAAGPNYGYTF. The CDR3 nucleotides read TGTGCCAGCAGCCCCGCTGCCGGACCTAACTATGGCTACACCTTC. Drawing the rest from reference TRBV13 and TRBJ1-2, the complete variable domain is AAGVIQSPRHLIKEKRETATLKCYPIPRHDTVYWYQQGPGQDPQFLISFYEKMQSDKGSIPDRFSAQQFSDYHSELNMSSLELGDSALYFCASSPAAGPNYGYTFGSGTRLTVV.